Each of the 25 T cell receptor beta chains below was sequenced from the same sample in a study of blood T cell repertoires in COVID-19. Method: immunoSEQ multiplex PCR; TCRdb's copy keeps in-frame clones and lacks some. The data contain tens of thousands of clones, about four fifths of them singletons. The sequencing input was peripheral blood. Source of these receptors: a woman between 65 and 79 years old with acute or convalescent COVID-19.

The V and J genes are TRBV30 and TRBJ1-2; D is unclear. The ends were cut back, 3 bases at V and 4 bases at J, with 9 bases in the middle. The CDR3 runs 12 residues. Germline loops: CDR1 GTSNPN, CDR2 SVGIG (reference sequence). CDR3 nucleotide sequence: TGTGCCTGGAGCTTGGAGCCCTATGGCTACACCTTC. Translation: CAWSLEPYGYTF. The whole variable domain, remainder taken from reference TRBV30 and TRBJ1-2, is SQTIHQWPATLVQPVGSPLSLECTVEGTSNPNLYWYRQAAGRGLQLLFYSVGIGQISSEVPQNLSASRPQDRQFILSSKKLLLSDSGFYLCAWSLEPYGYTFGSGTRLTVV.

The V gene is TRBV4-1, the J gene TRBJ1-2, with a tentative D call TRBD1 (6 bases). Germline values: CDR1 MGHRA, CDR2 YSYEKL. Trimming took off 0 bases at V and 1 base at J, with 18 bases between the two ends. The CDR3 is 18 residues long. In DNA, the CDR3 is TGCGCCAGCAGCCAAGAGGTCGCAGCAGGGGACAATAACTATGGCTACACCTTC. This translates into CASSQEVAAGDNNYGYTF.

In this sample, this clone turned up a few times. The rearrangement joins TRBV7-2 to TRBJ1-5, with a possible D match to TRBD1 (5 bases). CDR1 is SGHTA, CDR2 FQGNSA, per germline. Trimming took off 5 bases at V and 5 bases at J, with 13 bases between the two ends. CDR3 length: 14 amino acids. This CDR3 is CASSLQGADQPQHF. For the CDR3, the DNA is TGTGCCAGCAGCCTGCAGGGTGCGGATCAGCCCCAGCATTTT.

The chain links TRBV6-1 to TRBJ2-7; weak D call: TRBD2 (6 bases). Germline lookup yields CDR1 MNHNS and CDR2 SASEGT. The ends were cut back, 2 bases at V and 3 bases at J, with 14 bases in the middle. The CDR3 runs 15 residues. CDR3 amino acids: CASSENVGSFYEQYF. The CDR3 bases are TGTGCCAGCAGTGAAAATGTCGGGAGTTTCTACGAGCAGTACTTC.

V and J are TRBV7-2 and TRBJ2-6; D is unclear. CDR1 SGHTA and CDR2 FQGNSA come from the germline V gene. The CDR3 has 18 residues. V dropped 2 bases and J dropped 0 bases, with 14 bases sitting between them. The CDR3 spells CASSLTGADPSGANVLTF. The CDR3, as DNA: TGTGCCAGCAGCTTAACTGGAGCCGACCCCTCTGGGGCCAACGTCCTGACTTTC.

V is TRBV5-1 and J is TRBJ2-7; D ambiguous. Germline loops: CDR1 SGHRS, CDR2 YFSETQ. Trimming shortened V by 6 bases and J by 4 bases, and 20 bases separated the two germline ends. CDR3 length: 15 amino acids. The CDR3 DNA reads TGCGCCAGCACCGTTGGGCCCCAAGACATATACGAGCAGTACTTC. It codes for CASTVGPQDIYEQYF.

The chain recombines TRBV12-3 or TRBV12-4 with TRBJ1-1; 8 positions agree with TRBD1. The CDR3 runs 12 residues. With 6 bases clipped from V and 11 bases from J, the junction kept 8 bases outside the gene matches. CDR3: CASSPDRGKAFF. CDR3 in DNA: TGTGCCAGCAGCCCCGACAGGGGCAAGGCTTTCTTT.

The chain uses TRBV7-2 and TRBJ2-7; TRBD2 aligns across 8 bases. CDR3 size: 15 residues. The trim removed 0 bases at V and 3 bases at J, leaving 4 bases unmatched. Germline assignment: CDR1 SGHTA and CDR2 FQGNSA. The DNA for the CDR3 is TGTGCCAGCAGCTTAGCGCTGGCGGGGGGCTACGAGCAGTACTTC. It yields the protein CASSLALAGGYEQYF.

V usage is TRBV27 and J usage is TRBJ2-6; D gene unclear. The CDR3 spans 16 residues. Germline V CDR1 and CDR2: MNHEY, SMNVEV (reference sequence). V lost 4 bases and J 0 bases, leaving 10 bases between the germline ends. The CDR3 DNA reads as TGTGCCAGCAGTTCCTTTTTGAGCTCTGGGGCCAACGTCCTGACTTTC. Its protein is CASSSFLSSGANVLTF.

This chain links TRBV5-6 with TRBJ1-5, with TRBD1 matching over 9 bases. CDR3 length: 16 residues. V dropped 0 bases and J dropped 0; count of bases not matched to a gene: 1. Per germline, CDR1 SGHDT and CDR2 YYEEEE. The DNA of the CDR3 is TGTGCCAGCAGCTTGGGGACAGGGGATAGCAATCAGCCCCAGCATTTT. Protein product: CASSLGTGDSNQPQHF.

This rearrangement joins TRBV14 to TRBJ1-6; 7 bases line up with TRBD1. This CDR3 is built from 16 residues. Germline V lookup: CDR1 SGHDN, CDR2 FVKESK. V lost 5 bases to trimming and J lost 4 bases; unmatched junction nucleotides: 8. The CDR3 region is CASSAYRGQYNSPLHF. CDR3 DNA sequence: TGTGCCAGCAGCGCCTACAGGGGCCAGTATAATTCACCCCTCCACTTT.

The rearrangement uses TRBV7-2 and TRBJ2-1, with D possibly TRBD1 on 6 matching bases. Trimming shortened V by 3 bases and J by 10 bases, and 10 bases separated the two germline ends. There are 12 residues in the CDR3. Germline values: CDR1 SGHTA, CDR2 FQGNSA. CDR3: CASSLAGTEQFF. In nucleotides, the CDR3 is TGTGCCAGCAGCTTGGCCGGGACAGAGCAGTTCTTC.

This clone came up a few times. This chain connects TRBV11-2 to TRBJ1-2; TRBD1 might be the D (5 bases). The CDR3 runs 12 residues. Germline CDR1 reads SGHAT; CDR2 reads FQNNGV. Trimming removed 5 bases from V and 4 bases from J, with 8 bases in between. The CDR3 loop is CASSLDSYGYTF. The CDR3, as DNA: TGTGCCAGCAGCCTCGACAGCTATGGCTACACCTTC.

Only one count was recorded for this clone. The chain combines TRBV27 with TRBJ1-6; weak D call: TRBD1 (6 bases). The germline V gene encodes CDR1 MNHEY and CDR2 SMNVEV (reference sequence). The V end was cut by 7 bases, the J end by 6 bases, with 13 bases between. The CDR3 consists of 14 residues. For the CDR3, the DNA is TGTGCCAGCACCCGCGGACAGTCTAATTCACCCCTCCACTTT. It translates to CASTRGQSNSPLHF.

The chain joins TRBV10-3 to TRBJ2-5; maybe TRBD1 (5 bases). The V end was cut by 4 bases, the J end by 4 bases, with 16 bases between. The germline gives CDR1 ENHRY, CDR2 SYGVKD. The CDR3 has 15 amino acids. This chain's CDR3 is CAISGHDKGIETQYF. For the CDR3, the DNA is TGTGCCATCAGTGGTCATGACAAGGGGATAGAGACCCAGTACTTC.

The CDR3 loop is CASSLETSGYNEQFF. The CDR3 coding sequence is TGCGCCAGCAGCTTGGAGACTAGCGGTTACAATGAGCAGTTCTTC. The chain joins TRBV5-1 to TRBJ2-1, with 9 bases aligning to TRBD2. Per germline, CDR1 SGHRS and CDR2 YFSETQ. The CDR3 is 15 residues long. Trimming took 0 bases from V and 4 from J; bases not matched to a gene: 2. The variable domain in full, with the rest retrieved from reference TRBV5-1 and TRBJ2-1, is KAGVTQTPRYLIKTRGQQVTLSCSPISGHRSVSWYQQTPGQGLQFLFEYFSETQRNKGNFPGRFSGRQFSNSRSEMNVSTLELGDSALYLCASSLETSGYNEQFFGPGTRLTVL.

The V gene is TRBV12-3 or TRBV12-4, the J gene TRBJ1-4; no clear D gene. V lost 6 bases and J 6 bases, leaving 8 bases between the germline ends. The CDR3 totals 12 residues. The DNA of the CDR3 is TGTGCCAGCAGGAAGCTTTATGAAAAACTGTTTTTT. Translating gives CASRKLYEKLFF.

V usage is TRBV2 and J usage is TRBJ1-1; D unresolved. The CDR3 has 13 residues. The V end was cut by 10 bases, the J end by 3 bases, with 15 bases between. CDR1 and CDR2 from the germline V gene are SNHLY and FYNNEI. This CDR3 reads CAIRETEYTEAFF. The CDR3 DNA follows: TGTGCCATCCGAGAAACAGAGTACACTGAAGCTTTCTTT.

This chain connects TRBV6-5 to TRBJ2-5, with D maybe TRBD2 (5 bases). This CDR3 contains 13 residues. The V gene's germline CDR1 is MNHEY and CDR2 SVGAGI. V was shortened by 4 bases and J by 2 bases, with 8 bases between the two germline ends. The CDR3 is CASSWSGQETQYF. CDR3 DNA sequence: TGTGCCAGCAGTTGGTCGGGACAAGAGACCCAGTACTTC.

The V and J genes are TRBV27 and TRBJ2-7; D remains ambiguous. This CDR3 has 15 amino acids. V lost 2 bases, J lost 4 bases, and 15 bases lay in between. From germline, CDR1 is MNHEY and CDR2 SMNVEV (reference sequence). The CDR3, as DNA: TGTGCCAGCAGTTTAATCTCCCCCCCGAGGTACGAGCAGTACTTC. Residues: CASSLISPPRYEQYF.

This clone turned up a few times. This chain uses TRBV7-9 with TRBJ1-3, with D hard to call. V was shortened by 3 bases and J by 2 bases, with 8 bases between the two germline ends. The CDR3 sequence is 14 residues long. Germline lookup yields CDR1 SEHNR and CDR2 FQNEAQ (reference sequence). The CDR3 nucleotides are TGTGCCAGCAGCTTTGAGGGCACTGGAAACACCATATATTTT. This sequence encodes CASSFEGTGNTIYF.

The CDR3 is CASSWIPAGEGNEQFF. DNA for the CDR3: TGTGCCAGCAGTTGGATTCCAGCGGGAGAGGGAAATGAGCAGTTCTTC. The V call is TRBV6-8, the J call TRBJ2-1; TRBD2 matches 8 bases. CDR3 length equals 16 residues. Germline V gives CDR1 MNHGY, CDR2 SAAAGT. The V segment lost 4 bases and the J segment 7 bases; nucleotides outside the gene matches: 12.

J is TRBJ1-3 and V is TRBV21-1. TRBV21-1 is marked as a pseudogene. The CDR3 contains 13 residues. CDR3 DNA sequence: TGTGCCAGCAGCCAGCGGACCGGAAACACCATATATTTT. It specifies CASSQRTGNTIYF.

The chain has TRBV7-9 and TRBJ1-1; 9 nucleotides agree with TRBD1. V was clipped by 5 bases and J by 0 bases; unmatched bases: 7. The CDR3 contains 16 residues. Per germline, CDR1 SEHNR and CDR2 FQNEAQ (reference sequence). CDR3 loop: CASSPGTGNMNTEAFF. CDR3 sequence (DNA): TGTGCCAGCAGCCCCGGGACAGGGAACATGAACACTGAAGCTTTCTTT. Drawing the rest from reference TRBV7-9 and TRBJ1-1, the complete variable domain is DTGVSQNPRHKITKRGQNVTFRCDPISEHNRLYWYRQTLGQGPEFLTYFQNEAQLEKSRLLSDRFSAERPKGSFSTLEIQRTEQGDSAMYLCASSPGTGNMNTEAFFGQGTRLTVV.

This clone has more than one count but fewer than ten. The chain links TRBV19 to TRBJ1-5; D remains unclear. Germline CDR1 and CDR2: LNHDA and SQIVND (reference sequence). The ends were cut back, 0 bases at V and 9 bases at J, with 18 bases in the middle. This CDR3 is 16 amino acids long. CDR3 protein: CASSIDLNGDRWPQHF. CDR3 sequence (DNA): TGTGCCAGTAGTATAGATCTAAACGGAGACCGGTGGCCCCAGCATTTT.